The clone carrying this T cell receptor beta chain occurred many times. The antigen is not known. The germline CDR1 and CDR2 sequences are MNHNS and SASEGT. V lost 4 bases, J lost 4 bases, and 5 bases stayed unmatched. The CDR3 length is 16 residues. The sample belongs to a study of T-cell reconstitution after alpha-beta-depleted transplantation in children. General study findings and limits: Newly produced T cells mostly accounted for T-cell counts and diversity one year post-transplant. There were reportedly several hundred expanded graft clones from which alpha-beta T cells came about two months after transplant. Some patients' high day-60 TCRbeta diversity was traced to surviving recipient T cells and thymic progenitors.

Preparing the TCRbeta library involved the use of unique molecular identifiers. TCRdb analysed the PCR reads with MiXCR anew, one entry per CDR3 protein. This sample yields about 170,000 distinct CDR3 sequences, of which 8.5% to 14% are seen a single time; over 10% belongs to the top ten. The origin of this receptor is a boy younger than 10 with acute myeloid leukemia, due to receive a stem cell transplant. The chain links TRBV6-1 to TRBJ2-1; 12 bases are a match to TRBD2. Source: PBMCs, taken before TCRalphabeta/CD19-depleted stem cell transplant. The CDR3 reads CASSGLAGVNYNEQFF. In DNA form, the CDR3 reads TGTGCCAGCAGTGGACTAGCGGGAGTTAATTACAATGAGCAGTTCTTC.